This is a list of T cell receptor beta chains from one sample in a study of radiation and T cells in renal cell carcinoma. This table comes from immunoSEQ multiplex PCR, and its TCRdb copy is limited to in-frame clones, with some not included. Counted here are over 9,500 clones, around two thirds occurring once; the ten biggest clones make up under 20%. Sequences were derived from tumor tissue, sampled from a patient whose treatment was nephrectomy without radiotherapy. These receptors were obtained from a woman at least 80 years old with renal cell carcinoma. CDR3s include the opening cysteine and the closing phenylalanine or tryptophan. Each record gives: CDR3 protein, clone size, V gene. Clone size, where shown, is once, few, many, or a class for clones that have expanded.

CDR3 protein: CASSDRGRDTQYF
clone size: NA
V gene: TRBV5-1

CDR3 protein: CASSSFDRGNTEAFF
clone size: NA
V gene: TRBV7-3

CDR3 protein: CASSVEEGTYEQYF
clone size: few
V gene: TRBV9

CDR3 protein: CASSVGRAHTGELFF
clone size: NA
V gene: TRBV25-1

CDR3 protein: CSVGTGQYF
clone size: NA
V gene: TRBV20-1

CDR3 protein: CASKGHGTDTQYF
clone size: NA
V gene: TRBV6-4

CDR3 protein: CASNAGTGVSNGYTF
clone size: NA
V gene: TRBV19

CDR3 protein: CASSPGLAGTGELFF
clone size: NA
V gene: TRBV27

CDR3 protein: CASRNRADNEKLFF
clone size: NA
V gene: TRBV2

CDR3 protein: CASIGQAATYEQYF
clone size: NA
V gene: TRBV2

CDR3 protein: CASRDLTYGYTF
clone size: NA
V gene: TRBV6-5

CDR3 protein: CASRQGEVGKLFF
clone size: medium-sized
V gene: TRBV27

CDR3 protein: CASSWTATNEKLFF
clone size: NA
V gene: TRBV5-5

CDR3 protein: CASSLGTSGDNEQFF
clone size: few
V gene: TRBV7-8

CDR3 protein: CASSSNSGNTIYF
clone size: NA
V gene: TRBV6-6

CDR3 protein: CASSEQAGTSRNEQFF
clone size: few
V gene: TRBV9

CDR3 protein: CASSLADGFSGNTIYF
clone size: NA
V gene: TRBV5-1

CDR3 protein: CASRPDRSSNSPLHF
clone size: medium-sized
V gene: TRBV7-9

CDR3 protein: CASSLRGLHQPQHF
clone size: NA
V gene: TRBV6-5

CDR3 protein: CASSSYTGELFF
clone size: medium-sized
V gene: TRBV7-2

CDR3 protein: CASSKALNTEAFF
clone size: once
V gene: TRBV6-6

CDR3 protein: CASSDRTASGNTIYF
clone size: NA
V gene: TRBV25-1

CDR3 protein: CASSNDGGYEQYF
clone size: NA
V gene: TRBV5-1

CDR3 protein: CASSGQFTDTQYF
clone size: NA
V gene: TRBV5-1

CDR3 protein: CASSQDLGTGKDGYTF
clone size: few
V gene: TRBV4-1

CDR3 protein: CASSLAGLAFEETQYF
clone size: NA
V gene: TRBV7-6

CDR3 protein: CASSPNMGRGRSPLHF
clone size: few
V gene: TRBV18

CDR3 protein: CASSEGSHGYTF
clone size: NA
V gene: TRBV6-6

CDR3 protein: CASRAGTGAYEQYF
clone size: NA
V gene: TRBV19

CDR3 protein: CASRESGELFF
clone size: few
V gene: TRBV5-1

CDR3 protein: CASSQLTGQVVGKLFF
clone size: NA
V gene: TRBV14

CDR3 protein: CASSLGGPTDTQYF
clone size: NA
V gene: TRBV28

CDR3 protein: CASWSGGEKTQYF
clone size: medium-sized
V gene: TRBV11-2

CDR3 protein: CASSSQGREFGNTIYF
clone size: NA
V gene: TRBV7-6

CDR3 protein: CASSQDRDRVGYGYTF
clone size: NA
V gene: TRBV4-2

CDR3 protein: CASSGNRVYYGYTF
clone size: NA
V gene: TRBV6-5

CDR3 protein: CASSYYGGYGYTF
clone size: NA
V gene: TRBV7-2

CDR3 protein: CASSRRGLTEAFF
clone size: few
V gene: TRBV19

CDR3 protein: CASSLGHGEGGSNQPQHF
clone size: NA
V gene: TRBV5-8

CDR3 protein: CASSSTGLRTGELFF
clone size: NA
V gene: TRBV7-9

CDR3 protein: CASSFTRGHGGELFF
clone size: few
V gene: TRBV19

CDR3 protein: CASSHRLAGVTGELFF
clone size: NA
V gene: TRBV4-1

CDR3 protein: CASSYSGTGGWETQYF
clone size: NA
V gene: TRBV6-5

CDR3 protein: CASSLIGGPQETQYF
clone size: NA
V gene: TRBV5-4

CDR3 protein: CSVGVGNTEAFF
clone size: NA
V gene: TRBV29-1

CDR3 protein: CASREARQTYEQYF
clone size: NA
V gene: TRBV5-1

CDR3 protein: CASSSPITGTRETQYF
clone size: few
V gene: TRBV5-1